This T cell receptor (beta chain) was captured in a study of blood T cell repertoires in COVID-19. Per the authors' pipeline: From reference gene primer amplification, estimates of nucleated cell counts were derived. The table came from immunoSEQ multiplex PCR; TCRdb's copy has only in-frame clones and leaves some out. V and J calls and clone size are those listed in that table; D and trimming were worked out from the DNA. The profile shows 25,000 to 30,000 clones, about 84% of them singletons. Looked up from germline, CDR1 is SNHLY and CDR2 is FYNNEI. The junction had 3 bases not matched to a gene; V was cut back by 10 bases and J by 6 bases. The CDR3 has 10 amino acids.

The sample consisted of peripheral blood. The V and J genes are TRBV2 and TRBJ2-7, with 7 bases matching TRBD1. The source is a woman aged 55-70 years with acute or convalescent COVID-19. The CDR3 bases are TGTGCCATACGACAGGGCGAGCAGTACTTC. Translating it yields CAIRQGEQYF.